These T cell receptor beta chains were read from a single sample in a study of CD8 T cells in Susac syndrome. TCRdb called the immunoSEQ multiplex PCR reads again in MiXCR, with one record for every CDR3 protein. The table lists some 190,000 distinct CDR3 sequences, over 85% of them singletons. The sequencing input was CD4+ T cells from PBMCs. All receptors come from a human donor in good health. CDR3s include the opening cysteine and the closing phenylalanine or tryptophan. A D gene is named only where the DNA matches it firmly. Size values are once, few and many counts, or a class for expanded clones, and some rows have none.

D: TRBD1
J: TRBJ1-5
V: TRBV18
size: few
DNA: TGTGCCAGCTCACCGGGACAGGGTGGCAATCAGCCCCAGCATTTT
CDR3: CASSPGQGGNQPQHF

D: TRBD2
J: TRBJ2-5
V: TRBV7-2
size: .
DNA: TGTGCCAGCAGCTTAGTCGGGCGGGGGACGGAGACCCAGTACTTC
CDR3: CASSLVGRGTETQYF

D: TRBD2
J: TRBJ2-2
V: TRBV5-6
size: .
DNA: TGTGCCAGCAGCTTGTTGGGACTAGCGACTACCGGGGAGCTGTTTTTT
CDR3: CASSLLGLATTGELFF

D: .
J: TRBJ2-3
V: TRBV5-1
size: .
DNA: TGCGCCAGCAGCTTTACACCTTGGCCAGATACGCAGTATTTT
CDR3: CASSFTPWPDTQYF

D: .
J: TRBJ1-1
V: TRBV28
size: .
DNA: TGTGCCAGCGACGGGAGGAACACTGAAGCTTTCTTT
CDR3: CASDGRNTEAFF

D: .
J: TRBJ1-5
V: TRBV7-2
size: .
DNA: TGTGCCAGCAGCTTAGGTATACAGGGAATGGGCAATCAGCCCCAGCATTTT
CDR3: CASSLGIQGMGNQPQHF

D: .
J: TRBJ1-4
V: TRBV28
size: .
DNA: TGTGCCAGCACCGTGGGCAGCCAGAATGAAAAACTGTTTTTT
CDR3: CASTVGSQNEKLFF

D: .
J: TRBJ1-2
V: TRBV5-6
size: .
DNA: TGTGCCAGCAGCCAGGACGGGAGGGGCTACACCTTC
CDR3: CASSQDGRGYTF

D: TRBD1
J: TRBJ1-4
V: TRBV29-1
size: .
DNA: TGCAGCGTTGATTGGGGACAGACGAAAAAACTGTTTTTT
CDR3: CSVDWGQTKKLFF

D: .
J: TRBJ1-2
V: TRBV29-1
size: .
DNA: TGCAGCGTTGAAGTGGCCAACCCCTATGGCTACACCTTC
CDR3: CSVEVANPYGYTF

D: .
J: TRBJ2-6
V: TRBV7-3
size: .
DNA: TGTGCCAGCAGTAATCAGGGGGCCAACGTCCTGACTTTC
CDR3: CASSNQGANVLTF

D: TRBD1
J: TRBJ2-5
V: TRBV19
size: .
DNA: TGTGCCACCTCCGGGACAGGGGGCGTAGAGACCCAGTACTTC
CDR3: CATSGTGGVETQYF

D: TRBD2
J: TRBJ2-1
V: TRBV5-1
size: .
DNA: TGCGCCAGCAGGGGGACTAGCGGGCGGAACAATGAGCAGTTCTTC
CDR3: CASRGTSGRNNEQFF

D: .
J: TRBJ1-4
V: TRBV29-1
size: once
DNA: TGCAGCGTTGAAGGTTGGCCGACTAACGGAAAACTGTTTTTT
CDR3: CSVEGWPTNGKLFF

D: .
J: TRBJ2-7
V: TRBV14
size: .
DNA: TGTGCCAGCAGCCATGCCTGGACGCACTACGAGCAGTACTTC
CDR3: CASSHAWTHYEQYF

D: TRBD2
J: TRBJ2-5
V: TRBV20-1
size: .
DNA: TGCAGTGCACCCCCGAGCGGGGTCCAAGAGACCCAGTACTTC
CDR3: CSAPPSGVQETQYF

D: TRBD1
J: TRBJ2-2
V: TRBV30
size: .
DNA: TGTGCCTGGAGATACGCGGACAGGGGGACCTCGAGCGCCGGGGAGCTGTTTTTT
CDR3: CAWRYADRGTSSAGELFF

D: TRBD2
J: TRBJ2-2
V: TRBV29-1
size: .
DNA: TGCAGCGTTGTCGAGCGGGGGGGCACGAACACCGGGGAGCTGTTTTTT
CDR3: CSVVERGGTNTGELFF

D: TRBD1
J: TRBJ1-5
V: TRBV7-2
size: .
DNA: TGTGCCAGCAGCGTATGGACAGGGCTCAATCAGCCCCAGCATTTT
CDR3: CASSVWTGLNQPQHF

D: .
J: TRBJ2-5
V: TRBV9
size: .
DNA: TGTGCCAGCAGCCCTCTGGCGGTTGGAGGAGAGACCCAGTACTTC
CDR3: CASSPLAVGGETQYF

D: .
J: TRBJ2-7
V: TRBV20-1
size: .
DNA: TGCAGTGCCAAGCCGGGGTTCTCCTACGAGCAGTACTTC
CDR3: CSAKPGFSYEQYF